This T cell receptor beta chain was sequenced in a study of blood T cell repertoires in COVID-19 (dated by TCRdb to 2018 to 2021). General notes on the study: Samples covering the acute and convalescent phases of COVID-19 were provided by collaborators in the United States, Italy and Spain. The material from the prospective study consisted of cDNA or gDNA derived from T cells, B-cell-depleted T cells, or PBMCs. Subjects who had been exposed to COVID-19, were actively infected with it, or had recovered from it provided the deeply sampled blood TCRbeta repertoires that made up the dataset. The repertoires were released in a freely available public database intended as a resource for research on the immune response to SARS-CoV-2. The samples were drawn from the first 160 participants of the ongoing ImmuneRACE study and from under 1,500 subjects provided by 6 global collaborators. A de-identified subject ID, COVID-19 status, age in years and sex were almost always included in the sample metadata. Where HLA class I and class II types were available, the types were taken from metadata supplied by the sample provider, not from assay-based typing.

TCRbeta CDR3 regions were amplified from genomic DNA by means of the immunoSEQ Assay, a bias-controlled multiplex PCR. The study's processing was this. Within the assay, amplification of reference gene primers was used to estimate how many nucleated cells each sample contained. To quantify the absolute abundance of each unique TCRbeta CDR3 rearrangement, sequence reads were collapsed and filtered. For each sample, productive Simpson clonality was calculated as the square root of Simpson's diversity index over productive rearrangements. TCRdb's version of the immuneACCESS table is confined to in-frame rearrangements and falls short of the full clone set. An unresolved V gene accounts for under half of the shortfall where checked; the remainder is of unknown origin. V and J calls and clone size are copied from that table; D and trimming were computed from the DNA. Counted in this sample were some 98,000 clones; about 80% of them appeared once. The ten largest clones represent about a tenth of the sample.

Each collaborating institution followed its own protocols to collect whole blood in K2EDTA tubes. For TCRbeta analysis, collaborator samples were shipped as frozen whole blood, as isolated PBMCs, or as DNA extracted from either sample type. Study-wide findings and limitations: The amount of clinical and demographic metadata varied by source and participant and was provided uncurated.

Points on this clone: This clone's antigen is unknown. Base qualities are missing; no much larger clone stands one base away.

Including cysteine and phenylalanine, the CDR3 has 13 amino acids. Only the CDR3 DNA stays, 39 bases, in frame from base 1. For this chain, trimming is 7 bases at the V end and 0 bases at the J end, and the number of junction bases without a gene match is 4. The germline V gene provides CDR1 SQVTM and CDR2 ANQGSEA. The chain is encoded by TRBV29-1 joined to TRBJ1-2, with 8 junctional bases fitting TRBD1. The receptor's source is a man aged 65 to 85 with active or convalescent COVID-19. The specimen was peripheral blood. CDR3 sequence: CSAGGPSNYGYTF. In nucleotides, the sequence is TGCAGCGCAGGGGGCCCTTCTAACTATGGCTACACCTTC.